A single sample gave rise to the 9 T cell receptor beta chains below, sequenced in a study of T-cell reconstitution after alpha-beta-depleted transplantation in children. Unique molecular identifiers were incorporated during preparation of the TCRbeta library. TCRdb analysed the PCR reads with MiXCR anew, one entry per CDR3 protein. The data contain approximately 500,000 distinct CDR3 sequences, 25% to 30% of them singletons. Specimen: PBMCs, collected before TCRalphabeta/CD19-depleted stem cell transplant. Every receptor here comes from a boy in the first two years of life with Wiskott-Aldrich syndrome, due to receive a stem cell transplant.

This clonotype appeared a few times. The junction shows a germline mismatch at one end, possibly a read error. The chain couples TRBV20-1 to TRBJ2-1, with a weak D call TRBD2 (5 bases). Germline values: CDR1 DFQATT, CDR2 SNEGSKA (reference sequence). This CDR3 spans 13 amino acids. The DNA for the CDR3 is TGCAGTCCTAGTAGGCCCGGGGAAAATGAGCAGTTCTTC. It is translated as CSPSRPGENEQFF.

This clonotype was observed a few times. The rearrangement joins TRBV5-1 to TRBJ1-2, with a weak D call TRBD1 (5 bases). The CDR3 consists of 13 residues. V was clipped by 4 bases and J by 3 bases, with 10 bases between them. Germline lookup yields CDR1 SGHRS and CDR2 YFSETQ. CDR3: CASSRQFDYGYTF. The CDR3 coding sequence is TGCGCCAGCAGCCGACAGTTTGACTATGGCTACACCTTC.

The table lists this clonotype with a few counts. CDR3 loop: CASSESGASEQFF. In DNA, the CDR3 is TGTGCCAGCAGTGAATCAGGTGCTAGTGAGCAGTTCTTC. The gene calls are TRBV25-1 and TRBJ2-1; unclear D gene. V gave up 1 base and J gave up 9 bases, with 10 bases separating them. Germline V gene sequence: CDR1 MGHDK, CDR2 SYGVNS. The CDR3 extends over 13 amino acids.

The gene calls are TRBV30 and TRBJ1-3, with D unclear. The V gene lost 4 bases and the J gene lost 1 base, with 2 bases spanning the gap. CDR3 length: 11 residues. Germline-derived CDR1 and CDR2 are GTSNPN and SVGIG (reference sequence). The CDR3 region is CAWISGNTIYF. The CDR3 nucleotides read TGTGCCTGGATATCTGGAAACACCATATATTTT.

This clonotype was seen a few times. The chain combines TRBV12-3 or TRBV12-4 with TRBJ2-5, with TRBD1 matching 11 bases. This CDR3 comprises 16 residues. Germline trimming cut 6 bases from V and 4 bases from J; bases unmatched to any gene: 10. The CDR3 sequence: CASRRSGTGGTETQYF. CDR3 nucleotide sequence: TGTGCCAGCAGGCGCTCCGGGACAGGGGGGACAGAGACCCAGTACTTC.

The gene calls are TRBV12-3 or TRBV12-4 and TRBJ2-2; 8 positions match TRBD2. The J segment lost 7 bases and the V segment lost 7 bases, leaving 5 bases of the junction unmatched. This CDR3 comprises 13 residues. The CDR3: CASTGLASGELFF. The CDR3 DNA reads TGTGCCAGCACCGGACTAGCTAGCGGGGAGCTGTTTTTT.

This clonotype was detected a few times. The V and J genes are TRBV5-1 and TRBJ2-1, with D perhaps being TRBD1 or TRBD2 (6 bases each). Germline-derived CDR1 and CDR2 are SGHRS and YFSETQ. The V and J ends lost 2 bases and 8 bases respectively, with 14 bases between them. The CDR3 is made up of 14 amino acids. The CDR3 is CASSFRTGGDEQFF. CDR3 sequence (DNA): TGCGCCAGCAGCTTTAGAACCGGGGGCGATGAGCAGTTCTTC.

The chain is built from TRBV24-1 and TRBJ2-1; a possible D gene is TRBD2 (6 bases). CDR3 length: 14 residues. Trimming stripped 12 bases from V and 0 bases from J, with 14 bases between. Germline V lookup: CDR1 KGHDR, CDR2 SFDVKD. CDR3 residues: CAENRRDSYNEQFF. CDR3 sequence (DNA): TGTGCCGAAAACAGGCGGGACTCCTACAATGAGCAGTTCTTC.

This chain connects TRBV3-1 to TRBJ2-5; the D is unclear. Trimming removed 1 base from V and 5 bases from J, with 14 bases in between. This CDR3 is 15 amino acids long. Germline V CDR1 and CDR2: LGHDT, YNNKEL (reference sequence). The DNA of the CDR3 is TGTGCCAGCAGCCAAGGTCGGGCTTCCAGGGAGACCCAGTACTTC. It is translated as CASSQGRASRETQYF.